Each of the 30 T cell receptor beta chains below was sequenced from the same sample in a study of CD8 T cells in ankylosing spondylitis. MiXCR, run by TCRdb on the 5' RACE reads, gives a single entry per CDR3 protein. This sample has roughly 180,000 distinct CDR3 sequences, with 10% to 15% found just once. The sample comprised blood, either unsorted or a sorted T cell fraction (not recorded which). Receptors were obtained from a female donor with ankylosing spondylitis or in good health (not recorded which).

This clonotype was observed many times. This chain links TRBV5-1 with TRBJ2-7; 7 nucleotides match TRBD1. This CDR3 is 15 amino acids long. Trimming at V came to 5 bases and at J to 3 bases, leaving 11 bases not matched to a gene. Germline V gives CDR1 SGHRS, CDR2 YFSETQ. The CDR3, as DNA: TGCGCCAGCAGTCTCATACAGGGGTCCTTCTACGAGCAGTACTTC. This codes for CASSLIQGSFYEQYF.

In regard to this clonotype: An end of the junction differs from the germline gene, which may be a read error. The V and J genes are TRBV7-9 and TRBJ1-3, with D perhaps matching TRBD1 (5 bases). Germline V CDR1 and CDR2: SEHNR, FQNEAQ (reference sequence). The CDR3 consists of 15 residues. Here the CDR3 DNA reads TGTGCCAGCAGCGCCCGGGGGATCTCTGGAAACCCCATATATTTT. It encodes CASSARGISGNPIYF. The full variable domain, rest sourced from reference TRBV7-9 and TRBJ1-3, is DTGVSQNPRHKITKRGQNVTFRCDPISEHNRLYWYRQTLGQGPEFLTYFQNEAQLEKSRLLSDRFSAERPKGSFSTLEIQRTEQGDSAMYLCASSARGISGNPIYFGEGSWLTVV.

This chain joins TRBV20-1 and TRBJ2-1; D not certain. Trimming shortened V by 2 bases and J by 8 bases, and 10 bases separated the two germline ends. The CDR3 has 12 amino acids. Germline-derived CDR1 and CDR2 are DFQATT and SNEGSKA (reference sequence). CDR3 nucleotide sequence: TGCAGTGCTAGACTGGGAATCTATGAGCAGTTCTTC. Encoded protein: CSARLGIYEQFF.

This clonotype was detected many times. This chain links TRBV5-1 with TRBJ2-7; D may correspond to TRBD1 or TRBD2 (5 bases each). Germline V gene lookup returns CDR1 SGHRS and CDR2 YFSETQ. With 3 bases removed from V and 2 bases from J, the gap between germline ends came to 12 bases. The CDR3 runs to 14 residues. The CDR3 loop is CASSSGTWPYEQYF. The CDR3 bases are TGCGCCAGCAGCTCTGGGACGTGGCCCTACGAGCAGTACTTC.

This clonotype was counted only a few times. The rearrangement links TRBV5-1 to TRBJ1-1; D is undetermined. The CDR3 spans 14 residues. Per germline, CDR1 SGHRS and CDR2 YFSETQ. Trimming removed 0 bases from V and 6 bases from J, with 12 bases in between. The CDR3 loop reads CASSLAVGNSEAFF. The DNA for the CDR3 is TGCGCCAGCAGCTTGGCCGTGGGAAACTCTGAAGCTTTCTTT.

In this sample, this clonotype turned up many times. The rearrangement uses TRBV24-1 and TRBJ2-1; no clear D. This CDR3 comprises 16 residues. Trimming left V 3 bases short and J 0 bases short, with 11 bases between. Per germline, CDR1 KGHDR and CDR2 SFDVKD. DNA for the CDR3: TGTGCCACCAGTGATCGGACGCCGAGCTCCTACAATGAGCAGTTCTTC. Translation: CATSDRTPSSYNEQFF.

This clonotype was observed at least ten times. V gene TRBV7-8 combines with J gene TRBJ2-7; 8 nucleotides align to TRBD1. This CDR3 spans 14 amino acids. Trimming removed 6 bases from V and 4 bases from J; junction bases left unmatched: 8. The germline V gene has CDR1 SGHVS and CDR2 FQNEAQ. This CDR3 is CASRDRVGEYEQYF. CDR3 DNA sequence: TGTGCCAGCAGGGACAGGGTGGGGGAGTACGAGCAGTACTTC.

This clonotype was counted at least ten times. This rearrangement joins TRBV12-3 or TRBV12-4 to TRBJ2-7, with TRBD2 matching over 9 bases. This CDR3 comprises 15 residues. The trim removed 5 bases at V and 3 bases at J, leaving 8 bases unmatched. As DNA, the CDR3 is TGTGCCAGCAGTCCTCGGGCTAGCGGGAACTACGAGCAGTACTTC. Its translation: CASSPRASGNYEQYF.

This clonotype was recorded at least ten times. The chain joins TRBV3-1 to TRBJ1-6; TRBD1 is a possible D gene (5 bases). Trimming removed 2 bases at V and 4 bases at J, with 12 bases between. CDR1 LGHDT and CDR2 YNNKEL come from the germline V gene (reference sequence). This CDR3 comprises 16 residues. This CDR3 is CASSQTLDIYNSPLHF. The CDR3 DNA follows: TGTGCCAGCAGCCAAACTTTGGACATATATAATTCACCCCTCCACTTT.

This clonotype came up many times. V is TRBV12-3 or TRBV12-4 and J is TRBJ1-2; TRBD1 might be the D (5 bases). Trimming left V 6 bases short and J 5 bases short, with 10 bases between. The CDR3 sequence is 12 residues long. This CDR3 reads CASSPGLYGYTF. DNA of the CDR3: TGTGCCAGCAGCCCAGGGTTATATGGCTACACCTTC.

This clonotype came up many times. The rearrangement links TRBV12-5 to TRBJ2-7; no clear D. The CDR3 is made up of 11 amino acids. CDR1 and CDR2 from the germline V gene are LGHNT and FRNRAP. V lost 1 base and J 6 bases, leaving 4 bases between the germline ends. The CDR3 sequence is CASGLESEQYF. The CDR3, as DNA: TGTGCTAGTGGTTTGGAATCCGAGCAGTACTTC.

The V and J genes are TRBV4-2 and TRBJ2-5, with D perhaps matching TRBD1 (6 bases). This CDR3 region has 15 residues. Germline V gives CDR1 LGHNA, CDR2 YNFKEQ. Trimming took off 4 bases at V and 9 bases at J, with 21 bases between the two ends. The chain's CDR3 is CASSLTNTGFEAQYF. DNA for the CDR3: TGTGCCAGCAGCCTTACGAACACAGGGTTCGAGGCCCAGTACTTC.

This clonotype was detected only a few times. J is TRBJ1-4 and V is TRBV12-3 or TRBV12-4, with D uncertain. The ends were cut back, 6 bases at V and 6 bases at J, with 11 bases in the middle. The CDR3 length is 13 residues. The CDR3 nucleotides read TGTGCCAGCAGCGCCCCCGTCGATGAAAAACTGTTTTTT. Translated: CASSAPVDEKLFF.

This clonotype was observed a handful of times. This chain connects TRBV6-2 or TRBV6-3 to TRBJ2-7; the D gene is possibly TRBD1 (6 bases). CDR1 and CDR2 from the germline V gene are MNHEY and SVGEGT. The V and J ends lost 5 bases and 5 bases respectively, with 13 bases between them. The CDR3 extends over 13 amino acids. The DNA of the CDR3 is TGTGCCAGCAGTGGCTACTACAGGGACGAGCAGTACTTC. Its translation: CASSGYYRDEQYF.

This clonotype has ten or more counts. One junction end disagrees with the germline gene, perhaps due to a read error. This chain uses TRBV7-7 with TRBJ2-2, with D perhaps TRBD2 (5 bases). Germline loops: CDR1 SSHAT, CDR2 FNYEAQ (reference sequence). CDR3 size: 15 residues. The CDR3 sequence: CASSLVAHGPGELFF. The CDR3 DNA follows: TGTGCTAGCAGCTTAGTAGCGCATGGCCCCGGGGAGCTGTTTTTT.

This clonotype was seen ten or more times. The rearrangement links TRBV10-3 to TRBJ1-1, with 9 nucleotides matching TRBD1. The germline gives CDR1 ENHRY, CDR2 SYGVKD. V was clipped by 6 bases and J by 8 bases; unmatched bases: 4. The CDR3 is made up of 12 amino acids. CDR3 in DNA: TGTGCCATCAGGGACAGGGGCTGGGAAGCTTTCTTT. As protein: CAIRDRGWEAFF.

This clonotype was found a few times. The rearrangement joins TRBV7-2 to TRBJ1-6; D call uncertain. The CDR3 runs 15 residues. Trimming took 2 bases from V and 5 from J, leaving 10 bases between them. The germline V gene has CDR1 SGHTA and CDR2 FQGNSA. DNA for the CDR3: TGTGCCAGCAGCTTAATGGGCGGAGATAATTCACCCCTCCACTTT. This translates into CASSLMGGDNSPLHF.

This clonotype came up many times. The CDR3 loop reads CASSSGTGLAKNIQYF. The CDR3 DNA sequence: TGTGCCAGCAGTTCCGGGACAGGGCTAGCCAAAAACATTCAGTACTTC. J is TRBJ2-4 and V is TRBV28; 9 nucleotides match TRBD1. Germline CDR1 MDHEN, CDR2 SYDVKM. This CDR3 has 16 residues. The junction had 4 bases not matched to a gene; V was cut back by 4 bases and J by 0 bases.

This clonotype was seen ten or more times. The J gene is TRBJ1-2, the V gene TRBV29-1; D not resolved. Per germline, CDR1 SQVTM and CDR2 ANQGSEA. Deletions cut 4 bases from V and 6 bases from J, with 3 bases between. This CDR3 has 9 amino acids. CDR3 region: CSVANGYTF. The CDR3 bases are TGCAGCGTTGCAAATGGCTACACCTTC.

The J gene is TRBJ2-1, the V gene TRBV6-2 or TRBV6-3, with 8 bases aligning to TRBD2. V lost 10 bases, J lost 8 bases, and 19 bases stayed unmatched. Germline V lookup: CDR1 MNHEY, CDR2 SVGEGT. The CDR3 is 16 amino acids. The CDR3 DNA reads TGTGCCACCGGCTCGGGAGGGCTTAGCGGGAACTATGAGCAGTTCTTC. Translated, it gives CATGSGGLSGNYEQFF.

This clonotype was observed a handful of times. The chain uses TRBV5-1 and TRBJ1-4; D gene unclear. Germline CDR1 reads SGHRS; CDR2 reads YFSETQ. This CDR3 comprises 17 residues. V shed 3 bases and J shed 0 bases, with 15 bases lying between them. The CDR3 region is CASSSRLSSATNEKLFF. The DNA of the CDR3 is TGCGCCAGCAGCTCCCGGCTTAGTTCTGCAACTAATGAAAAACTGTTTTTT.

The V gene is TRBV21-1, the J gene TRBJ2-1; TRBD2 is taken as the D call from the table, unchecked against the DNA. TRBV21-1 corresponds to a pseudogene. The CDR3 is 14 amino acids. CDR3 protein: CASSKVRGNNEQFF. The CDR3 DNA reads TGTGCCAGCAGCAAAGTCAGAGGGAACAATGAGCAGTTCTTC.

The chain joins TRBV20-1 to TRBJ2-1, with a tentative D call TRBD1 (5 bases). Germline V CDR1 and CDR2: DFQATT, SNEGSKA (reference sequence). The CDR3 has 14 amino acids. In nucleotides, the CDR3 is TGCAGCGCAACCTACGACAGAAATTACAATGAGCAGTTCTTC. Its translation is CSATYDRNYNEQFF.

In this sample, this clonotype turned up many times. The chain combines TRBV20-1 with TRBJ2-3; either TRBD1 or TRBD2 may fit D (5 bases each). There are 14 residues in the CDR3. Looked up from germline, CDR1 is DFQATT and CDR2 is SNEGSKA (reference sequence). Here the CDR3 reads CSVAGAEPTDTQYF. CDR3 DNA: TGCAGCGTAGCCGGGGCAGAACCCACAGATACGCAGTATTTT.

The CDR3 spells CASSWEGRQPQHF. The CDR3 DNA reads TGTGCCAGCAGCTGGGAGGGACGTCAGCCCCAGCATTTT. V usage is TRBV3-1 and J usage is TRBJ1-5, with D maybe TRBD1 (5 bases). Germline V gives CDR1 LGHDT, CDR2 YNNKEL (reference sequence). The CDR3 has 13 residues. Trimming removed 5 bases from V and 6 bases from J, with 11 bases in between.

On this clonotype itself: One base away lies a much larger clone, so this may be a sequencing read error. The V call is TRBV5-1, the J call TRBJ2-7, with no clear D. CDR3 length: 13 residues. Trimming shortened V by 4 bases and J by 5 bases, and 13 bases separated the two germline ends. Germline V gene data show CDR1 as SGHRS and CDR2 as YFSETQ. The CDR3, as DNA: TGCGCCAGCAGCCCGAGCGCCGAGAACGAGCAGTACTTC. Translating it yields CASSPSAENEQYF.

The J gene is TRBJ2-2, the V gene TRBV7-2; TRBD1 or TRBD2 may be the D gene (6 bases each). CDR3 length: 16 residues. Germline assignment: CDR1 SGHTA and CDR2 FQGNSA. Trimming took off 5 bases at V and 2 bases at J, with 15 bases between the two ends. CDR3 amino acids: CASSLQGGYNTGELFF. The DNA for the CDR3 is TGTGCCAGCAGCCTCCAAGGGGGGTATAACACCGGGGAGCTGTTTTTT.

The rearrangement uses TRBV7-2 and TRBJ2-1; 11 bases are a match to TRBD2. The CDR3 is made up of 16 amino acids. With V trimmed by 2 bases and J by 10 bases, 10 bases remained unmatched. Per germline, CDR1 SGHTA and CDR2 FQGNSA. The CDR3 spells CASSLTSGSDREEQFF. CDR3 DNA sequence: TGTGCCAGCAGCTTAACTAGCGGGAGTGATCGGGAGGAGCAGTTCTTC.

V gene TRBV19 combines with J gene TRBJ1-5; D call uncertain. Germline CDR1 reads LNHDA; CDR2 reads SQIVND (reference sequence). The CDR3 consists of 12 residues. The germline V and J ends were trimmed by 10 bases and 3 bases, with 10 bases remaining between them. CDR3 loop: CAIGRNNQPQHF. CDR3 bases: TGTGCCATAGGGCGGAACAATCAGCCCCAGCATTTT.

The table lists this clonotype with many counts. The genes are TRBV7-9 and TRBJ1-2, with 7 bases matching TRBD1. V was pared by 5 bases and J by 5 bases, with 14 bases of the junction left unmatched. This CDR3 has 16 amino acids. Germline CDR1 SEHNR, CDR2 FQNEAQ (reference sequence). CDR3 nucleotide sequence: TGTGCCAGCAGCCCGGAGACAGGGACAACACATTATGGCTACACCTTC. Its protein product is CASSPETGTTHYGYTF. The variable domain in full, completed from reference TRBV7-9 and TRBJ1-2, reads DTGVSQNPRHKITKRGQNVTFRCDPISEHNRLYWYRQTLGQGPEFLTYFQNEAQLEKSRLLSDRFSAERPKGSFSTLEIQRTEQGDSAMYLCASSPETGTTHYGYTFGSGTRLTVV.